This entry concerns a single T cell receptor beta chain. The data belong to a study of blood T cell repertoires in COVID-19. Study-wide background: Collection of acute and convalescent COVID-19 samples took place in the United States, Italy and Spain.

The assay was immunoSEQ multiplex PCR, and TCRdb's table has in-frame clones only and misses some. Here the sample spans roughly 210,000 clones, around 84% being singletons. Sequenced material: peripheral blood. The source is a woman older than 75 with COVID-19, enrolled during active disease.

DNA of the CDR3: TGCGCCAGCAGCTTGGGAGGGACAGCCGATAACTATGGCTACACCTTC. Translated: CASSLGGTADNYGYTF. V is TRBV5-1 and J is TRBJ1-2; 7 bases line up with TRBD1. CDR1 and CDR2 from the germline V gene are SGHRS and YFSETQ. V lost 0 bases and J lost 1; bases outside the gene matches: 6. This CDR3 is built from 16 residues.